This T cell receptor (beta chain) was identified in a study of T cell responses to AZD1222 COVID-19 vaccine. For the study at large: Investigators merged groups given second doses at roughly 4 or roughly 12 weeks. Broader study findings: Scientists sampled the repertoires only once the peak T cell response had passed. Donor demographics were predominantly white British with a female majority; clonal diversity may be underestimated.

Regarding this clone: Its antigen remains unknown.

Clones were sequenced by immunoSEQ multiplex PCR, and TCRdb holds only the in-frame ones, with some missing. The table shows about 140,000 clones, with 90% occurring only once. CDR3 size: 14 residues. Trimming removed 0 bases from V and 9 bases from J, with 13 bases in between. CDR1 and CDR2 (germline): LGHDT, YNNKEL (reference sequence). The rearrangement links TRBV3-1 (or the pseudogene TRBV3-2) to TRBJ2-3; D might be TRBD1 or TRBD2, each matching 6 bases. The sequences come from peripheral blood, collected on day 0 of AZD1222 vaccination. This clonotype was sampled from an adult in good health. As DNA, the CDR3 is TGTGCCAGCAGCCAAGATCTGCGAGGGGGGACGCAGTATTTT. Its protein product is CASSQDLRGGTQYF.